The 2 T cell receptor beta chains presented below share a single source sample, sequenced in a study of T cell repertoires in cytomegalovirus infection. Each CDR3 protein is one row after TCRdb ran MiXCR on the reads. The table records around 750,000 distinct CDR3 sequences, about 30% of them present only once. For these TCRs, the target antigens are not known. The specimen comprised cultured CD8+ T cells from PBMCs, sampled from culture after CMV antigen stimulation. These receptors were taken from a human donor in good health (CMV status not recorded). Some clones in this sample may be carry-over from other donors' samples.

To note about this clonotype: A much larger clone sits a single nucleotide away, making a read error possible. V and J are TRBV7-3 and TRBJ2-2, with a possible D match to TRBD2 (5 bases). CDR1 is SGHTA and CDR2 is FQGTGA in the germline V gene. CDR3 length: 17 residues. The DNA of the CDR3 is TGTGCCAGCGGCTTAGACCCGGGGATGGTTCACACCGGGGAGCTGTTTTTT. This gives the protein CASGLDPGMVHTGELFF.

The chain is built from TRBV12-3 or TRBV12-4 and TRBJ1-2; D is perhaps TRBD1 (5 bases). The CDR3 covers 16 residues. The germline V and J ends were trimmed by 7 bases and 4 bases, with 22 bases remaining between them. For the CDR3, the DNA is TGTGCCAGCACTCTCCCGGGGCACACAGACCTCTATGGCTACACCTTC. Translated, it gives CASTLPGHTDLYGYTF.